Sequencing of this T cell receptor beta chain was carried out in a study of T cells after yellow fever vaccination. Only a few counts were recorded for this clonotype. Its antigen is not identified. From the 5' RACE reads, TCRdb called clonotypes with MiXCR, one entry per CDR3 protein. The sample contains 120,000 or so distinct CDR3 sequences, roughly 15% of which appear only once. The CDR3 is 16 residues long. The ends lost 4 bases at V and 6 bases at J; junction bases unmatched: 10. Per the germline V gene, CDR1 is SEHNR and CDR2 is FQNEAQ (reference sequence). Study-level points and caveats: Although most clonotypes did not, a small share appeared in both CD4 and CD8 compartments. Booster samples showed a return of most primary-vaccination clones (under 98% CD4, 80% to 90% CD8).

This chain uses TRBV7-9 with TRBJ1-5; 9 bases agree with TRBD1. This sequence originates from a man between 18 and 29 years old who received the YFV17D yellow fever vaccine. The source was CD8+ T cells sorted from PBMCs, collected 5 days after the yellow fever booster vaccination. For the CDR3, the DNA is TGTGCCAGCAGCTCCCCCAACGGGACAGGGATTCAGCCCCAGCATTTT. Amino acid sequence: CASSSPNGTGIQPQHF.